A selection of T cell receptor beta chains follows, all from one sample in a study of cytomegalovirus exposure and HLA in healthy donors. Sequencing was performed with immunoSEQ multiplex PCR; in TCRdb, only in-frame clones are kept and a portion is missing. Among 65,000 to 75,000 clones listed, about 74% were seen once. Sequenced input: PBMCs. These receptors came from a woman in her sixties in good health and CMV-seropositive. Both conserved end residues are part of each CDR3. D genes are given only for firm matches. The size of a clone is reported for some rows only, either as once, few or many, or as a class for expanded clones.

cdr3_aa: CASSGDRAYEQFF
cdr3_nt: TGTGCCAGCAGTGGGGACAGGGCATATGAGCAGTTCTTC
d_call: TRBD1
j_call: TRBJ2-1
clone_size: .
v_call: TRBV25-1

cdr3_aa: CASSEEDTYYGYTF
cdr3_nt: TGTGCCAGCAGTGAAGAAGACACCTACTATGGCTACACCTTC
d_call: .
j_call: TRBJ1-2
clone_size: .
v_call: TRBV6-1

cdr3_aa: CASSHGTGDYGYTF
cdr3_nt: TGTGCCAGCAGCCACGGTACAGGGGACTATGGCTACACCTTC
d_call: TRBD1
j_call: TRBJ1-2
clone_size: .
v_call: TRBV4-2

cdr3_aa: CASSLGTSVYNEQFF
cdr3_nt: TGTGCCAGCAGCTTAGGGACTAGCGTTTACAATGAGCAGTTCTTC
d_call: TRBD2
j_call: TRBJ2-1
clone_size: few
v_call: TRBV7-6

cdr3_aa: CASSPRQGMTEAFF
cdr3_nt: TGTGCCAGCAGCCCCCGACAGGGAATGACTGAAGCTTTCTTT
d_call: TRBD1
j_call: TRBJ1-1
clone_size: .
v_call: TRBV9

cdr3_aa: CASSLGTGSTDTQYF
cdr3_nt: TGTGCCAGCAGCTTAGGGACAGGGAGCACAGATACGCAGTATTTT
d_call: TRBD1
j_call: TRBJ2-3
clone_size: many
v_call: TRBV7-9

cdr3_aa: CASSSSAGGAVETQYF
cdr3_nt: TGCGCCAGCAGCTCGTCAGCGGGGGGGGCGGTGGAGACCCAGTACTTC
d_call: TRBD2
j_call: TRBJ2-5
clone_size: .
v_call: TRBV5-1

cdr3_aa: CASSHRVGNTEAFF
cdr3_nt: TGTGCCAGCAGTCACAGGGTGGGGAACACTGAAGCTTTCTTT
d_call: .
j_call: TRBJ1-1
clone_size: .
v_call: TRBV2

cdr3_aa: CASGLPRDTQYF
cdr3_nt: TGTGCTAGTGGTTTGCCCAGAGATACGCAGTATTTT
d_call: .
j_call: TRBJ2-3
clone_size: .
v_call: TRBV12-5

cdr3_aa: CASSVDIYEQYF
cdr3_nt: TGTGCCAGCAGTGTTGACATTTACGAGCAGTACTTC
d_call: .
j_call: TRBJ2-7
clone_size: .
v_call: TRBV6-1

cdr3_aa: CASSLGTPNTGELFF
cdr3_nt: TGTGCCAGCAGCTTAGGCACTCCGAACACCGGGGAGCTGTTTTTT
d_call: .
j_call: TRBJ2-2
clone_size: few
v_call: TRBV7-8

cdr3_aa: CASSITSGRAETQYF
cdr3_nt: TGTGCCAGTAGTATAACGAGCGGGAGGGCGGAGACCCAGTACTTC
d_call: TRBD2
j_call: TRBJ2-5
clone_size: .
v_call: TRBV19

cdr3_aa: CASSLSGGRNTQYF
cdr3_nt: TGTGCCAGCAGCTTAAGCGGGGGGCGTAATACGCAGTATTTT
d_call: TRBD2
j_call: TRBJ2-3
clone_size: .
v_call: TRBV7-3

cdr3_aa: CASSSSGSSYNEQFF
cdr3_nt: TGTGCCAGCAGCTCTAGCGGGAGCTCCTACAATGAGCAGTTCTTC
d_call: TRBD2
j_call: TRBJ2-1
clone_size: .
v_call: TRBV2

cdr3_aa: CASSTNLRGRGETQYF
cdr3_nt: TGCGCCAGCAGCACAAATCTCAGGGGGCGCGGAGAGACCCAGTACTTC
d_call: TRBD1
j_call: TRBJ2-5
clone_size: .
v_call: TRBV5-1

cdr3_aa: CATASSSYNEQFF
cdr3_nt: TGTGCTACAGCATCCAGTTCCTACAATGAGCAGTTCTTC
d_call: .
j_call: TRBJ2-1
clone_size: medium-sized
v_call: TRBV28

cdr3_aa: CASRTGGLDNSPLHF
cdr3_nt: TGTGCCAGTAGGACAGGGGGGCTCGATAATTCACCCCTCCACTTT
d_call: TRBD1
j_call: TRBJ1-6
clone_size: once
v_call: TRBV2

cdr3_aa: CASSSRTASSGGYTF
cdr3_nt: TGTGCCAGCAGCTCCAGGACCGCCAGCAGCGGTGGCTACACCTTC
d_call: .
j_call: TRBJ1-2
clone_size: .
v_call: TRBV7-8

cdr3_aa: CSVLDKNYEQYF
cdr3_nt: TGCAGCGTTCTCGATAAAAATTACGAGCAGTACTTC
d_call: .
j_call: TRBJ2-7
clone_size: .
v_call: TRBV29-1

cdr3_aa: CASSSSGTGGGYTF
cdr3_nt: TGTGCCAGCAGCTCGAGCGGGACAGGGGGAGGCTACACCTTC
d_call: TRBD1
j_call: TRBJ1-2
clone_size: .
v_call: TRBV25-1

cdr3_aa: CASSLTDTNYGYTF
cdr3_nt: TGTGCCAGCTCACTCACAGATACTAACTATGGCTACACCTTC
d_call: .
j_call: TRBJ1-2
clone_size: few
v_call: TRBV18

cdr3_aa: CASSPGLAGVETQYF
cdr3_nt: TGCGCCAGCAGCCCGGGACTAGCGGGAGTTGAGACCCAGTACTTC
d_call: TRBD2
j_call: TRBJ2-5
clone_size: few
v_call: TRBV5-1

cdr3_aa: CASSQPGQGINEQFF
cdr3_nt: TGTGCCAGCAGTCAGCCGGGACAGGGAATTAATGAGCAGTTCTTC
d_call: TRBD1
j_call: TRBJ2-1
clone_size: .
v_call: TRBV7-9

cdr3_aa: CASGGGNEQFF
cdr3_nt: TGTGCCAGTGGTGGCGGCAATGAGCAGTTCTTC
d_call: .
j_call: TRBJ2-1
clone_size: .
v_call: TRBV19

cdr3_aa: CASSVGSGGSYEQYF
cdr3_nt: TGTGCCAGCAGCGTAGGTAGCGGGGGCTCCTACGAGCAGTACTTC
d_call: TRBD2
j_call: TRBJ2-7
clone_size: .
v_call: TRBV9

cdr3_aa: CASSLGLADNEQFF
cdr3_nt: TGTGCCAGCAGCCTGGGACTAGCGGACAATGAGCAGTTCTTC
d_call: TRBD2
j_call: TRBJ2-1
clone_size: .
v_call: TRBV13

cdr3_aa: CASSQAQRTSGGHEQFF
cdr3_nt: TGCGCCAGCAGCCAAGCCCAGCGGACTAGCGGGGGCCATGAGCAGTTCTTC
d_call: TRBD2
j_call: TRBJ2-1
clone_size: .
v_call: TRBV4-1

cdr3_aa: CASSMGPTANYGYTF
cdr3_nt: TGTGCCAGTAGTATGGGGCCGACAGCTAACTATGGCTACACCTTC
d_call: .
j_call: TRBJ1-2
clone_size: .
v_call: TRBV19

cdr3_aa: CASRTDRVEEKLFF
cdr3_nt: TGTGCCAGCAGGACAGACAGGGTTGAGGAAAAACTGTTTTTT
d_call: TRBD1
j_call: TRBJ1-4
clone_size: .
v_call: TRBV2

cdr3_aa: CASSSQGAGNYGYTF
cdr3_nt: TGTGCCAGCAGCTCGCAGGGGGCGGGTAACTATGGCTACACCTTC
d_call: TRBD1
j_call: TRBJ1-2
clone_size: once
v_call: TRBV5-4

cdr3_aa: CAISEGGPNQPQHF
cdr3_nt: TGTGCCATCAGTGAAGGAGGGCCCAATCAGCCCCAGCATTTT
d_call: .
j_call: TRBJ1-5
clone_size: .
v_call: TRBV10-3

cdr3_aa: CASSLGLLGYTF
cdr3_nt: TGTGCCAGCAGTCTGGGCCTTCTCGGCTACACCTTC
d_call: .
j_call: TRBJ1-2
clone_size: few
v_call: TRBV2

cdr3_aa: CASSPGQGPNEQFF
cdr3_nt: TGCGCCAGCAGCCCCGGACAGGGGCCCAATGAGCAGTTCTTC
d_call: TRBD1
j_call: TRBJ2-1
clone_size: few
v_call: TRBV5-1

cdr3_aa: CASSLGAGGTDTQYF
cdr3_nt: TGCGCCAGCAGCTTGGGAGCGGGGGGTACAGATACGCAGTATTTT
d_call: TRBD2
j_call: TRBJ2-3
clone_size: .
v_call: TRBV5-1

cdr3_aa: CASIEQGAVTGELFF
cdr3_nt: TGTGCCAGCATCGAACAGGGGGCGGTTACCGGGGAGCTGTTTTTT
d_call: TRBD1
j_call: TRBJ2-2
clone_size: .
v_call: TRBV2